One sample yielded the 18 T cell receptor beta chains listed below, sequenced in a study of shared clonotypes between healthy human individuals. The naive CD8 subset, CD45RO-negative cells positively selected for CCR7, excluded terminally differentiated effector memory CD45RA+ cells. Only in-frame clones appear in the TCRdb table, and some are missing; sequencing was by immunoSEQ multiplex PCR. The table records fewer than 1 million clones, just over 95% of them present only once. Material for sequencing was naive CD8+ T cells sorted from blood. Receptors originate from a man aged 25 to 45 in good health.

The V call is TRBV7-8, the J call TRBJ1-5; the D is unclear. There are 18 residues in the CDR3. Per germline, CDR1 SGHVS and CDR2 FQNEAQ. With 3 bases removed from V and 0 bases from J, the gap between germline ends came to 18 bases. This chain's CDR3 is CASSFLTPDIYSNQPQHF. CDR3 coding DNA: TGTGCCAGCAGCTTTCTAACTCCAGACATATATAGCAATCAGCCCCAGCATTTT.

In DNA, the CDR3 is TGTGCCAGCAAAGGGGGAGCCGAGCAGTACTTC. Translated: CASKGGAEQYF. The V and J genes are TRBV27 and TRBJ2-7; a possible D gene is TRBD1 (6 bases). Trimming stripped 7 bases from V and 6 bases from J, with 10 bases between. The CDR3 has 11 residues. Germline V gene lookup returns CDR1 MNHEY and CDR2 SMNVEV (reference sequence).

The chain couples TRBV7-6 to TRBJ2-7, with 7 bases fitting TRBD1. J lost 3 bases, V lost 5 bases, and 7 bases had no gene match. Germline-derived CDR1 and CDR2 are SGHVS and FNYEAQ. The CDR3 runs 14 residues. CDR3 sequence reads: CASSGRQGGYEQYF. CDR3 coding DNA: TGTGCCAGCAGCGGCCGACAGGGCGGCTACGAGCAGTACTTC.

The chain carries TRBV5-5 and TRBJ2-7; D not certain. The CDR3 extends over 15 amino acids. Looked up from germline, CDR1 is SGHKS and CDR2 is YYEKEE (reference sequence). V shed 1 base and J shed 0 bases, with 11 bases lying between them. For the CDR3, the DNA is TGTGCCAGCAGCTTGACTCGGACGGCCTCCTACGAGCAGTACTTC. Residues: CASSLTRTASYEQYF.

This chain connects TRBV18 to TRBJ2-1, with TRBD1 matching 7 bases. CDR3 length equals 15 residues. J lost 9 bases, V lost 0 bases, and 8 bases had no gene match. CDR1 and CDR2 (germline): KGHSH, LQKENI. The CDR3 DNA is TGTGCCAGCTCACCACCGCATGAGGGGGCTAGTGAGCAGTTCTTC. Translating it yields CASSPPHEGASEQFF.

The CDR3 protein is CASSDGTTETQYF. The CDR3 DNA reads TGTGCCAGCAGCGACGGGACTACGGAGACCCAGTACTTC. The chain joins TRBV9 to TRBJ2-5, with TRBD2 matching over 7 bases. The CDR3 consists of 13 residues. The V gene end was trimmed by 3 bases and the J gene end by 5 bases; junction bases not matched to a gene: 4. The germline V gene encodes CDR1 SGDLS and CDR2 YYNGEE.

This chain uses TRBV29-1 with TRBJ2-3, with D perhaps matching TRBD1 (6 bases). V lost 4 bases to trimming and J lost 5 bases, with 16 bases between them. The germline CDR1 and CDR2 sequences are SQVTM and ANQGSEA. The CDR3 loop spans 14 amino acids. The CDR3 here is CSVATGLFGDTQYF. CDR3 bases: TGCAGCGTTGCTACAGGGCTTTTTGGAGATACGCAGTATTTT.

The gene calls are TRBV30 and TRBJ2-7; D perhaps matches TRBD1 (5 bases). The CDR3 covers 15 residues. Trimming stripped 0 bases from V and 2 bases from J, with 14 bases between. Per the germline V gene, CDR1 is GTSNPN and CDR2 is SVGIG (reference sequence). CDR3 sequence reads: CAWSVTAGNPYEQYF. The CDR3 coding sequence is TGTGCCTGGAGTGTAACCGCAGGGAACCCCTACGAGCAGTACTTC.

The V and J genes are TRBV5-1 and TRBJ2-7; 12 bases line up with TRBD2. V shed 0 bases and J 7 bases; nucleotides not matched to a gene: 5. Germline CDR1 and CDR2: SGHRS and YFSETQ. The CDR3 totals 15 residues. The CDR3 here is CASSLGTSGKEEQYF. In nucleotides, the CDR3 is TGCGCCAGCAGCTTGGGGACTAGCGGGAAGGAGGAGCAGTACTTC.

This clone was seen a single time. In DNA form, the CDR3 reads TGTGCCAGCAGGCAACAGCGTGACAGCTCCTACGAGCAGTACTTC. It translates to CASRQQRDSSYEQYF. This chain connects TRBV6-5 to TRBJ2-7, with D possibly being TRBD1 (5 bases). The V gene's germline CDR1 is MNHEY and CDR2 SVGAGI. The germline V and J ends were trimmed by 6 bases and 0 bases, with 15 bases remaining between them. This CDR3 is built from 15 residues.

This CDR3 reads CASSIFPGGTDTQYF. In nucleotides, the CDR3 is TGTGCCAGCAGCATTTTCCCGGGAGGCACAGATACGCAGTATTTT. This chain links TRBV7-9 with TRBJ2-3, with D possibly being TRBD2 (6 bases). Germline V gene lookup returns CDR1 SEHNR and CDR2 FQNEAQ (reference sequence). This CDR3 spans 15 amino acids. The V end lost 5 bases, the J end lost 1 base, and 13 bases lay between the germline ends.

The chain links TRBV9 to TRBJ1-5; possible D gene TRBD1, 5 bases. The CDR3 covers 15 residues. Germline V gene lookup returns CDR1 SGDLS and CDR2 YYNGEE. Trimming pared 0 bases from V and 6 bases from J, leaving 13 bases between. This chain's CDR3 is CASSVGPQGAQPQHF. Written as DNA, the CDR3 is TGTGCCAGCAGCGTAGGTCCCCAGGGTGCTCAGCCCCAGCATTTT.

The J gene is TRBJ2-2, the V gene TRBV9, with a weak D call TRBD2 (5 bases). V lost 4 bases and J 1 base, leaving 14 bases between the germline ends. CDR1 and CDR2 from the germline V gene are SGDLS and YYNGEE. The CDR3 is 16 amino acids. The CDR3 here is CASSRRRTENTGELFF. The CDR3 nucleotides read TGTGCCAGCAGCCGGAGACGGACTGAGAACACCGGGGAGCTGTTTTTT. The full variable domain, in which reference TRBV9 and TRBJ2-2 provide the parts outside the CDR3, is DSGVTQTPKHLITATGQRVTLRCSPRSGDLSVYWYQQSLDQGLQFLIQYYNGEERAKGNILERFSAQQFPDLHSELNLSSLELGDSALYFCASSRRRTENTGELFFGEGSRLTVL.

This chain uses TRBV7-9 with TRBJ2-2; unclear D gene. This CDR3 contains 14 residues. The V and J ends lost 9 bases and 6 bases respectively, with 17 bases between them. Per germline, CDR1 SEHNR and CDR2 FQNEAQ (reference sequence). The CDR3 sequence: CASTVTGEPGELFF. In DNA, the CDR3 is TGTGCCAGTACGGTGACTGGGGAACCCGGGGAGCTGTTTTTT. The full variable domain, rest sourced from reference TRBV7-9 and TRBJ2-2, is DTGVSQNPRHKITKRGQNVTFRCDPISEHNRLYWYRQTLGQGPEFLTYFQNEAQLEKSRLLSDRFSAERPKGSFSTLEIQRTEQGDSAMYLCASTVTGEPGELFFGEGSRLTVL.

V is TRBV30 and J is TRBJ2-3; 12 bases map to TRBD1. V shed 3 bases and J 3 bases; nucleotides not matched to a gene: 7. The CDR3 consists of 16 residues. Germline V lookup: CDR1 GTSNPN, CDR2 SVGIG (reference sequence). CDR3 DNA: TGTGCCTGGAGCGCGGGACAGGGGGCGCGTACAGATACGCAGTATTTT. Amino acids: CAWSAGQGARTDTQYF.

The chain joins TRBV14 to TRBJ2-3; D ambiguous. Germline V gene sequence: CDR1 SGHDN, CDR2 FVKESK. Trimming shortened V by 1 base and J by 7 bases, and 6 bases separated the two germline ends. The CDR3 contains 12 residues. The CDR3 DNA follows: TGTGCCAGCAGCCAAGTCGTGAATACGCAGTATTTT. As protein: CASSQVVNTQYF.

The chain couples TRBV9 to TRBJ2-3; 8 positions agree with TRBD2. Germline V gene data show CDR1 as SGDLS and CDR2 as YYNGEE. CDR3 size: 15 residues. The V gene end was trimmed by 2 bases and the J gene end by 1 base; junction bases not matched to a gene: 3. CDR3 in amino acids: CASSVGSGGTDTQYF. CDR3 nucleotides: TGTGCCAGCAGCGTCGGTAGCGGGGGCACAGATACGCAGTATTTT.

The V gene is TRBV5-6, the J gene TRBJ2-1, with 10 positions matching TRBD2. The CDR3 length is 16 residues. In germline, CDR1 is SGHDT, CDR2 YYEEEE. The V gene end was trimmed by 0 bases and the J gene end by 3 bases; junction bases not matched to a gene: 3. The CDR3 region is CASSLDRTSGYNEQFF. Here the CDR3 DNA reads TGTGCCAGCAGCTTGGATCGGACTAGCGGCTACAATGAGCAGTTCTTC.